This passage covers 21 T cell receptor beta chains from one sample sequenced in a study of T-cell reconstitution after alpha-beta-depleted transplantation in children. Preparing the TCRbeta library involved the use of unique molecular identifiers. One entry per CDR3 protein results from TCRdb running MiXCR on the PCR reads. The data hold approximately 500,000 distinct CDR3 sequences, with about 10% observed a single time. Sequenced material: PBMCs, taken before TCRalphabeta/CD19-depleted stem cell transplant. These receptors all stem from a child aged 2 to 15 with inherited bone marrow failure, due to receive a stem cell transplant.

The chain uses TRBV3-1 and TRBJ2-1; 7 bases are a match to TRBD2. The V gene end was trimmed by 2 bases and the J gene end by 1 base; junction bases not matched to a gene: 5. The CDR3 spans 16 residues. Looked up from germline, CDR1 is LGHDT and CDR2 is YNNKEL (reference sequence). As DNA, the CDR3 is TGTGCCAGCAGCCAACTTGGTAGCGGGTCCTACAATGAGCAGTTCTTC. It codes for CASSQLGSGSYNEQFF.

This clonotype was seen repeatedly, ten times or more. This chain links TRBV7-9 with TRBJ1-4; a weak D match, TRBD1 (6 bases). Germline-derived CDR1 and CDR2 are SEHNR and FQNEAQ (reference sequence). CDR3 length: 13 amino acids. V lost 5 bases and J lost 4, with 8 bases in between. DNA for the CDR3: TGTGCCAGCAGCAAGGGGGGTAATGAAAAACTGTTTTTT. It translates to CASSKGGNEKLFF.

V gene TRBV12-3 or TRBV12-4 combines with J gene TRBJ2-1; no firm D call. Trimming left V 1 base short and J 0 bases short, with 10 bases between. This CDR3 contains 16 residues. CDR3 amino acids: CASSLVLGYSYNEQFF. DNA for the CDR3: TGTGCCAGCAGTTTAGTACTCGGCTACTCCTACAATGAGCAGTTCTTC.

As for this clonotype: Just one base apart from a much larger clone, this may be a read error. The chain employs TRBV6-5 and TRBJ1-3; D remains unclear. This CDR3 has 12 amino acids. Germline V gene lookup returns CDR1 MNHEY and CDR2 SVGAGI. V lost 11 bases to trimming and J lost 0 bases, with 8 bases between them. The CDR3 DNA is TGTGCCTCCGGCCCCTCTGGAAACACCATATATTTT. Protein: CASGPSGNTIYF.

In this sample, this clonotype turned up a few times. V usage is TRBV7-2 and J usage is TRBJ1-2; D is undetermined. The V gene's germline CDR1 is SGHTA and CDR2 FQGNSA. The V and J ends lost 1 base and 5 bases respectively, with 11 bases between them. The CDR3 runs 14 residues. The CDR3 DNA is TGTGCCAGCAGCTTAGTTGACGGCCTGTATGGCTACACCTTC. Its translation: CASSLVDGLYGYTF.

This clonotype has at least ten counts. The CDR3 coding sequence is TGCAGCGTCTCCCCCTCCGGGACAGGGGCCTCCAATTGGGGGGAGACCCAGTACTTC. Its protein is CSVSPSGTGASNWGETQYF. V gene TRBV29-1 combines with J gene TRBJ2-5, with 10 bases matching TRBD1. J gave up 5 bases and V 6 bases, and 24 bases lay outside the gene matches. Per germline, CDR1 SQVTM and CDR2 ANQGSEA. The CDR3 extends over 19 amino acids.

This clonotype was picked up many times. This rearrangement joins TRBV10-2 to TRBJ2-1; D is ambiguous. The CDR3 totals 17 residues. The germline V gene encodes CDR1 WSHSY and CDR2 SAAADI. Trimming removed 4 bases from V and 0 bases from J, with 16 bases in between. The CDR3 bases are TGCGCCAGCAGTGGATTAGGGTGGTTGACCTCCTACAATGAGCAGTTCTTC. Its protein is CASSGLGWLTSYNEQFF.

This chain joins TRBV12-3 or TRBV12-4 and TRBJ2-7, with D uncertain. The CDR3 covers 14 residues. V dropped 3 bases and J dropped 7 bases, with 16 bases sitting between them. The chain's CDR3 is CASSLKRPIREQYF. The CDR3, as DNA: TGTGCCAGCAGTTTGAAGCGTCCTATTAGGGAGCAGTACTTC.

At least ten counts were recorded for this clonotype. CDR3 amino acids: CAVALAEANTGELFF. The CDR3 bases are TGTGCCGTGGCCCTAGCGGAGGCAAACACCGGGGAGCTGTTTTTT. The genes are TRBV10-3 and TRBJ2-2; TRBD2 aligns across 7 bases. The CDR3 totals 15 residues. Germline lookup yields CDR1 ENHRY and CDR2 SYGVKD. V was pared by 11 bases and J by 2 bases, with 11 bases of the junction left unmatched.

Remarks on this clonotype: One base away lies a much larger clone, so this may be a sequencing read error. CDR3 sequence: CSASRVYQQFF. In DNA form, the CDR3 reads TGCAGTGCTAGCAGGGTATATCAGCAGTTCTTC. The J gene is TRBJ2-1, the V gene TRBV20-1; TRBD1 is a possible D gene (5 bases). CDR3 size: 11 residues. Germline V gene data show CDR1 as DFQATT and CDR2 as SNEGSKA (reference sequence). Trimming removed 3 bases from V and 11 bases from J, with 11 bases in between.

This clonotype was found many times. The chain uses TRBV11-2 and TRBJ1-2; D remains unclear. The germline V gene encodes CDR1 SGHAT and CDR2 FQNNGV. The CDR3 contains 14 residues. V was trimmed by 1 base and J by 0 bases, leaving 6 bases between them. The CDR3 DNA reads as TGTGCCAGCAGCTTAGGGGCAGCTAACTATGGCTACACCTTC. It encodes CASSLGAANYGYTF. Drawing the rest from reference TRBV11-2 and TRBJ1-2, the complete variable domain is EAGVAQSPRYKIIEKRQSVAFWCNPISGHATLYWYQQILGQGPKLLIQFQNNGVVDDSQLPKDRFSAERLKGVDSTLKIQPAKLEDSAVYLCASSLGAANYGYTFGSGTRLTVV.

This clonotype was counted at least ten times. The CDR3 loop is CASSLIGAKTGELFF. The CDR3 DNA sequence: TGCGCCAGCAGCTTGATCGGGGCCAAAACCGGGGAGCTGTTTTTT. J is TRBJ2-2 and V is TRBV5-1; D might be TRBD1 or TRBD2, each matching 5 bases. The CDR3 has 15 residues. Germline values: CDR1 SGHRS, CDR2 YFSETQ. V was shortened by 1 base and J by 5 bases, with 12 bases between the two germline ends.

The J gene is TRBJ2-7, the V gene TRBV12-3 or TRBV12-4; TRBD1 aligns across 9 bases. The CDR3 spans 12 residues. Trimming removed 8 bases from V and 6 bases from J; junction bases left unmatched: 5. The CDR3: CASSGTGIEQYF. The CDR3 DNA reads TGTGCCAGCTCAGGGACAGGGATCGAGCAGTACTTC.

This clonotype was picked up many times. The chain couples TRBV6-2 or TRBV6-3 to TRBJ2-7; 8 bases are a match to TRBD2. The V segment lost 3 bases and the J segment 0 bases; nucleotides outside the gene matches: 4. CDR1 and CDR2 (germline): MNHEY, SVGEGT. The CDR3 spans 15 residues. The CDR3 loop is CASSYPGTSSYEQYF. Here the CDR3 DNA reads TGTGCCAGCAGTTATCCCGGGACTAGCTCCTACGAGCAGTACTTC.

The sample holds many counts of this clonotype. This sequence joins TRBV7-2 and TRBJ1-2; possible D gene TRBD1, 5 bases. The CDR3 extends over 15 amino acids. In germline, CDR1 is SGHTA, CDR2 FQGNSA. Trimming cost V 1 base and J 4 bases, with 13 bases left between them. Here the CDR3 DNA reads TGTGCCAGCAGCTTAGTCCCAGGGAGAGGCTATGGCTACACCTTC. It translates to CASSLVPGRGYGYTF.

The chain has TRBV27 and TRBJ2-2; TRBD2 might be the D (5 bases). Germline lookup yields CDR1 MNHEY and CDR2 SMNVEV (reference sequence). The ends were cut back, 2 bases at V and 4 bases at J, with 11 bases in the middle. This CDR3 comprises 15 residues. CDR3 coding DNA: TGTGCCAGCAGTTTAAGGGAGTTGGGCACCGGGGAGCTGTTTTTT. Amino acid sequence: CASSLRELGTGELFF.

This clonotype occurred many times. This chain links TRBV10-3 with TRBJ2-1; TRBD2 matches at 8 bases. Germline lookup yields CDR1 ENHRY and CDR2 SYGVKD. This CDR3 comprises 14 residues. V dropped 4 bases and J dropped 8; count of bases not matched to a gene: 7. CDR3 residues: CAISVSGGWDEQFF. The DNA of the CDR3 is TGTGCCATCAGTGTTTCGGGAGGGTGGGATGAGCAGTTCTTC.

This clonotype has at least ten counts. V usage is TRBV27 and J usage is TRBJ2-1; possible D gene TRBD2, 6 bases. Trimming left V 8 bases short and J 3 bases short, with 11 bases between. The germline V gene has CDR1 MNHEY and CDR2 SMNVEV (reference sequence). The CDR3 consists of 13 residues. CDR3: CASRDLYYNEQFF. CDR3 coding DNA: TGTGCCAGCCGGGACTTGTACTACAATGAGCAGTTCTTC.

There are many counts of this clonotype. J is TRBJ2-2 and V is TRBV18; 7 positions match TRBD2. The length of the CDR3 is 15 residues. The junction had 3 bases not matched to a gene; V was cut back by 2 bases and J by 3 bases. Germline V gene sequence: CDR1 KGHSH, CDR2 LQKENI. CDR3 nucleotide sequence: TGTGCCAGCTCACCAGTACTAGCGCACACCGGGGAGCTGTTTTTT. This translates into CASSPVLAHTGELFF.

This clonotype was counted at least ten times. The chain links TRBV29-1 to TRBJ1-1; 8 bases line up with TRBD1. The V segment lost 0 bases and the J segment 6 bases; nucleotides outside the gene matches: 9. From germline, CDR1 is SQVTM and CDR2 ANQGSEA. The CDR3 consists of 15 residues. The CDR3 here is CSVEEARGRGPEAFF. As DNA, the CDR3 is TGCAGCGTTGAAGAGGCCAGGGGGCGAGGACCTGAAGCTTTCTTT.

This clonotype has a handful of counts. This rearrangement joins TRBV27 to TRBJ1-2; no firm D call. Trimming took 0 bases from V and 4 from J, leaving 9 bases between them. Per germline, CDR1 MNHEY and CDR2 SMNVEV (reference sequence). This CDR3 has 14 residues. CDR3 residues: CASSLSGRFYGYTF. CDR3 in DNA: TGTGCCAGCAGTTTATCGGGCCGGTTCTATGGCTACACCTTC.